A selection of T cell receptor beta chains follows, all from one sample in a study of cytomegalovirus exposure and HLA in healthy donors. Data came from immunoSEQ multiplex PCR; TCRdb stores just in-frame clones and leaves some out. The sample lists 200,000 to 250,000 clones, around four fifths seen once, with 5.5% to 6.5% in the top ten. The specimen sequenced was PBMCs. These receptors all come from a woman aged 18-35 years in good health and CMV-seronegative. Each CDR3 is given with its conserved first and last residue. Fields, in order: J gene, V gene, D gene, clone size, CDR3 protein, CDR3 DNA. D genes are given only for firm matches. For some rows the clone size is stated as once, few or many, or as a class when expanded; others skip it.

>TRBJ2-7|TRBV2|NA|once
CASRKDLSIEQYF
TGTGCCAGCAGAAAAGATTTAAGTATCGAGCAGTACTTC
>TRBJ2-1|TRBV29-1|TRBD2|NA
CSVGGSGLAGAFSIIYNEQFF
TGCAGCGTTGGGGGAAGCGGACTAGCGGGAGCCTTCTCAATTATCTACAATGAGCAGTTCTTC
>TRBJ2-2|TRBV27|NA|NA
CASSSTGSTGELFF
TGTGCCAGCAGCAGCACAGGGTCCACCGGGGAGCTGTTTTTT
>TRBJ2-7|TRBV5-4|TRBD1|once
CASSSTGVLGYEQYF
TGTGCCAGCAGCTCCACAGGGGTTCTTGGCTACGAGCAGTACTTC
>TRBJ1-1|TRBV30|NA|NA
CAWRLTDLNTEAFF
TGTGCCTGGAGGTTAACAGACTTGAACACTGAAGCTTTCTTT
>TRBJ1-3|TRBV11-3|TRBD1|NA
CASSLGGQRGSGNTIYF
TGTGCCAGCAGCTTAGGGGGACAGCGCGGCTCTGGAAACACCATATATTTT
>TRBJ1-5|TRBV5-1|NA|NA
CASSLSSGESQPQHF
TGCGCCAGCAGCTTGTCTTCGGGGGAATCACAGCCCCAGCATTTT
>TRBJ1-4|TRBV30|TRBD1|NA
CAWRGQQDEKLFF
TGTGCCTGGAGGGGACAGCAAGATGAAAAACTGTTTTTT
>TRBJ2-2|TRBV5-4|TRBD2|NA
CASSLGRGVYTGELFF
TGTGCCAGCAGCTTGGGACGGGGGGTGTACACCGGGGAGCTGTTTTTT
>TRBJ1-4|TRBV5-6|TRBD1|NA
CASSLGEGQIVENFEKLFF
TGTGCCAGCAGCTTGGGGGAGGGACAGATTGTAGAAAACTTTGAAAAACTGTTTTTT
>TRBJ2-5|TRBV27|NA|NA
CASSLSWDLGETQYF
TGTGCCAGCAGTTTATCATGGGATTTGGGAGAGACCCAGTACTTC
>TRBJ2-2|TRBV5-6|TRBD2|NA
CASSRRLAGPGELFF
TGTGCCAGCAGCCGAAGACTAGCAGGGCCCGGGGAGCTGTTTTTT
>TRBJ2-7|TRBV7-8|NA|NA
CASSLVRVAPYEQYF
TGTGCCAGCAGCTTAGTAAGGGTTGCCCCCTACGAGCAGTACTTC
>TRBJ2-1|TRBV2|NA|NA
CASRGPGYNEQFF
TGTGCCAGCAGGGGCCCGGGGTACAATGAGCAGTTCTTC
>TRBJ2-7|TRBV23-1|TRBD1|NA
CARGQPYEQYF
TGCGCCAGGGGACAGCCCTACGAGCAGTACTTC
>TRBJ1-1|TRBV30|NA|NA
CAWSVTGYNTEAFF
TGTGCCTGGAGTGTAACAGGGTATAACACTGAAGCTTTCTTT
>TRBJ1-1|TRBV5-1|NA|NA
CASSLSFREAEAFF
TGCGCCAGCAGCTTATCGTTCAGGGAGGCTGAAGCTTTCTTT
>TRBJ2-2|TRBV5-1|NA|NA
CASSIQTLNTGELFF
TGCGCCAGCAGCATCCAGACCTTAAACACCGGGGAGCTGTTTTTT
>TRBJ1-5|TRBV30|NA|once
CAWGSQGGQPQHF
TGTGCCTGGGGTTCACAGGGAGGGCAGCCCCAGCATTTT
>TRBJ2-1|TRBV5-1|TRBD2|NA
CASSLLSGSREQFF
TGCGCCAGCAGCTTATTGAGCGGGAGCCGTGAGCAGTTCTTC
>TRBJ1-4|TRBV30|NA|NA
CAWTSPEGEKLFF
TGTGCCTGGACCTCGCCTGAGGGGGAAAAACTGTTTTTT
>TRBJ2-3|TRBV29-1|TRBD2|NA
CSVALAGGPRSTDTQYF
TGCAGCGTAGCCTTAGCGGGAGGGCCCCGGAGCACAGATACGCAGTATTTT
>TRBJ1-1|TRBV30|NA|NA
CAWGASMNTEAFF
TGTGCCTGGGGGGCCAGCATGAACACTGAAGCTTTCTTT
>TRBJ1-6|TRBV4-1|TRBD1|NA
CASSYRQGDSPLHF
TGCGCCAGCAGCTACCGACAGGGGGACTCACCCCTCCACTTT
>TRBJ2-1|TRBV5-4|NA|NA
CASSLDLGGTFF
TGTGCCAGCAGCTTGGATCTCGGGGGTACGTTCTTC
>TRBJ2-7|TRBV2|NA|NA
CASSPDRYSYEQYF
TGTGCCAGCAGTCCCGACAGGTATTCCTACGAGCAGTACTTC
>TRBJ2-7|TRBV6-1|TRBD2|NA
CASKFSGRSYEQYF
TGTGCCAGCAAGTTTAGCGGGAGAAGCTACGAGCAGTACTTC
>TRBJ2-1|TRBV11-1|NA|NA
CASSLSQDYNEQFF
TGTGCCAGCAGCTTAAGCCAGGACTACAATGAGCAGTTCTTC
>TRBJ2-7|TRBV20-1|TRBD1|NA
CSAQGQAVVGF
TGCAGTGCCCAGGGACAGGCGGTGGTGGGCTTC
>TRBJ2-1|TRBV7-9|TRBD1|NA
CASRPGTGTYNEQFF
TGTGCCAGCAGACCCGGGACAGGGACCTACAATGAGCAGTTCTTC
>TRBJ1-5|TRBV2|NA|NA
CASSGSHSNQPQHF
TGTGCCAGCAGTGGAAGCCATAGCAATCAGCCCCAGCATTTT
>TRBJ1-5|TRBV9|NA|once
CASSEGLYSNQPQHF
TGTGCCAGCAGCGAGGGGCTGTATAGCAATCAGCCCCAGCATTTT
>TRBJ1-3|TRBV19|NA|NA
CASSPQDVLSGNTIYF
TGTGCCAGTAGTCCCCAGGACGTCCTCTCTGGAAACACCATATATTTT
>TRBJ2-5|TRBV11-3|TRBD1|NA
CASSLGRTGSLETQYF
TGTGCCAGCAGCTTAGGGAGGACAGGGTCATTAGAGACCCAGTACTTC
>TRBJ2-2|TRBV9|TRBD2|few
CASSAHNSGGVSGELFF
TGTGCCAGCAGCGCCCATAATAGCGGGGGGGTATCCGGGGAGCTGTTTTTT
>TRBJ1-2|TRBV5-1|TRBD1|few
CASSSGTGGAYGYTF
TGCGCCAGCAGTTCCGGGACAGGGGGAGCTTATGGCTACACCTTC
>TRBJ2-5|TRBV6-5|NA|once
CASSYRSSGEETQYF
TGTGCCAGCAGTTACCGAAGTTCAGGGGAAGAGACCCAGTACTTC
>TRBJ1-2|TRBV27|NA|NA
CASSLTTPTAPYGYTF
TGTGCCAGCAGTTTGACGACCCCTACAGCGCCCTATGGCTACACCTTC
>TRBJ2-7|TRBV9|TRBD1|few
CASSVEAGYTGGLYEQYF
TGTGCCAGCAGCGTAGAGGCGGGGTACACAGGGGGTTTGTACGAGCAGTACTTC
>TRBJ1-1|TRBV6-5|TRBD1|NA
CASSYWTGEAFF
TGTGCCAGCAGTTATTGGACAGGTGAAGCTTTCTTT
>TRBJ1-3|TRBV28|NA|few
CASIRGSGNTIYF
TGTGCCAGCATACGGGGTTCTGGAAACACCATATATTTT
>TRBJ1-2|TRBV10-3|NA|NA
CAITRGADEDGYTF
TGTGCCATCACACGGGGGGCCGATGAGGATGGCTACACCTTC
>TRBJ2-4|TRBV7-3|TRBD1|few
CASSLSGGKEDIQYF
TGTGCCAGCAGCTTATCAGGGGGCAAAGAAGACATTCAGTACTTC
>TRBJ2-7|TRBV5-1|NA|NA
CASSLVQGSYEQYF
TGCGCCAGCAGCTTGGTCCAGGGTTCCTACGAGCAGTACTTC
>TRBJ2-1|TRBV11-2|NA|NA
CASSLDLGTTYNEQFF
TGTGCCAGCAGCTTAGATTTAGGGACAACTTACAATGAGCAGTTCTTC
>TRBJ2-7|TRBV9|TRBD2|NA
CASGGVNAYEQYF
TGTGCCAGCGGGGGGGTTAACGCATACGAGCAGTACTTC
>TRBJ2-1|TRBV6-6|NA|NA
CASSYSSGYNEQFF
TGTGCCAGCAGTTACTCGTCGGGGTACAATGAGCAGTTCTTC
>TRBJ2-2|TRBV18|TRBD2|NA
CASATTLAGDSGELFF
TGTGCCAGCGCCACCACGCTAGCGGGAGACTCCGGGGAGCTGTTTTTT
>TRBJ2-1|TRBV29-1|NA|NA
CSVEMRDLGEQFF
TGCAGCGTTGAAATGCGCGACCTTGGTGAGCAGTTCTTC
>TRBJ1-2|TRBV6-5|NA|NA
CASRYPEDGYTF
TGTGCCAGCAGGTACCCCGAGGATGGCTACACCTTC